Each of the 23 T cell receptor beta chains below was sequenced from the same sample in a study of Ad26.COV2.S vaccination and SARS-CoV-2 variants. TCRdb's table, derived via immunoSEQ multiplex PCR, lists solely in-frame clones and lacks some. The table has about 180,000 clones, roughly nine tenths seen once. Sample: peripheral blood, taken after recovery from COVID-19. Every receptor here comes from a human donor who had recovered from COVID-19.

This clone was counted once. The chain has TRBV5-5 and TRBJ2-5; TRBD1 aligns across 8 bases. Looked up from germline, CDR1 is SGHKS and CDR2 is YYEKEE (reference sequence). The CDR3 has 14 amino acids. Trimming cost V 3 bases and J 4 bases; bases outside gene matches: 5. The CDR3 region has the DNA TGTGCCAGCAGCTCTTTGACAGGGGCAGAGACCCAGTACTTC. This codes for CASSSLTGAETQYF.

This clone was recorded once. The chain is built from TRBV2 and TRBJ2-2; the D gene could be TRBD1 or TRBD2 (6 bases each). The CDR3 loop spans 14 amino acids. V lost 7 bases to trimming and J lost 1 base, with 10 bases between them. CDR1 is SNHLY and CDR2 is FYNNEI in the germline V gene. The CDR3 is CASMGGRNTGELFF. The CDR3 DNA is TGTGCCAGCATGGGGGGCCGGAACACCGGGGAGCTGTTTTTT.

This clone was observed a single time. The chain carries TRBV7-9 and TRBJ2-5, with D perhaps matching TRBD1 or TRBD2 (6 bases each). With 1 base removed from V and 7 bases from J, the gap between germline ends came to 10 bases. The CDR3 consists of 13 residues. Germline V gene sequence: CDR1 SEHNR, CDR2 FQNEAQ (reference sequence). The CDR3 spells CASSLVEGGTQYF. The CDR3, as DNA: TGTGCCAGCAGCTTAGTCGAGGGGGGGACCCAGTACTTC.

V usage is TRBV18 and J usage is TRBJ1-4; perhaps TRBD1 as D (5 bases). This CDR3 comprises 17 residues. V lost 3 bases to trimming and J lost 8 bases, with 22 bases between them. Germline CDR1 is KGHSH and CDR2 is LQKENI. CDR3 in amino acids: CASSPLEWTSRDEKLFF. CDR3 bases: TGTGCCAGCTCACCGTTAGAATGGACGTCCAGGGACGAAAAACTGTTTTTT.

This clone was found a few times. This rearrangement joins TRBV7-3 to TRBJ2-7; 12 bases are shared with TRBD1. Trimming at V came to 2 bases and at J to 9 bases, leaving 8 bases not matched to a gene. This CDR3 has 15 amino acids. The germline V gene has CDR1 SGHTA and CDR2 FQGTGA. The CDR3 region has the DNA TGTGCCAGCAGCTTACAGGGGACAGGGGGCTCCGTGCAGTACTTC. It is translated as CASSLQGTGGSVQYF.

The J gene is TRBJ2-3, the V gene TRBV29-1, with 8 bases that match TRBD1. The length of the CDR3 is 15 residues. V lost 5 bases and J lost 0; bases outside the gene matches: 7. Germline CDR1 reads SQVTM; CDR2 reads ANQGSEA. This CDR3 reads CSVLGQGTSTDTQYF. The CDR3 DNA reads TGCAGCGTTTTAGGACAGGGCACTAGCACAGATACGCAGTATTTT.

The chain uses TRBV7-2 and TRBJ2-7; D gene unclear. The CDR3 is made up of 11 amino acids. Germline CDR1 is SGHTA and CDR2 is FQGNSA. The V and J ends lost 1 base and 11 bases respectively, with 9 bases between them. CDR3 region: CASSLDVVEYF. For the CDR3, the DNA is TGTGCCAGCAGCTTAGACGTCGTGGAGTACTTC. Full variable domain (remainder filled in from reference TRBV7-2 and TRBJ2-7): GAGVSQSPSNKVTEKGKDVELRCDPISGHTALYWYRQSLGQGLEFLIYFQGNSAPDKSGLPSDRFSAERTGGSVSTLTIQRTQQEDSAVYLCASSLDVVEYFGPGTRLTVT.

Worth noting for this clone: The sample contains more than one DNA sequence encoding this CDR3. This chain links TRBV27 with TRBJ2-7; D perhaps matches TRBD2 (5 bases). Trimming left V 3 bases short and J 3 bases short, with 12 bases between. The CDR3 extends over 14 amino acids. CDR1 is MNHEY, CDR2 SMNVEV, per germline (reference sequence). The CDR3 protein is CASSLGSGGYEQYF. The CDR3 bases are TGTGCCAGCAGTTTGGGCAGCGGAGGCTACGAGCAGTACTTC.

The chain uses TRBV15 and TRBJ1-2; 7 bases align to TRBD1. There are 12 residues in the CDR3. Trimming cost V 6 bases and J 8 bases; bases outside gene matches: 6. Germline V gene data show CDR1 as LNHNV and CDR2 as YYDKDF (reference sequence). For the CDR3, the DNA is TGTGCCACCAGGGGGACAGAGGACGGCTACACCTTC. It is translated as CATRGTEDGYTF.

The chain recombines TRBV6-5 with TRBJ2-7, with 9 bases identical to TRBD1. Trimming took 6 bases from V and 1 from J; bases not matched to a gene: 7. Germline V gene data show CDR1 as MNHEY and CDR2 as SVGAGI. This CDR3 contains 15 residues. Here the CDR3 DNA reads TGTGCCAGCAGGATAACCGGGACAGGGTCCTACGAGCAGTACTTC. It specifies CASRITGTGSYEQYF.

For the CDR3, the DNA is TGTGCCAGCAGTTTGGGGGACTACGAGCAGTACTTC. It is translated as CASSLGDYEQYF. This chain links TRBV28 with TRBJ2-7, with D perhaps assigned TRBD1 or TRBD2 (5 bases each). From germline, CDR1 is MDHEN and CDR2 SYDVKM. Trimming shortened V by 3 bases and J by 3 bases, and 6 bases separated the two germline ends. The CDR3 is 12 amino acids.

The chain links TRBV21-1 to TRBJ2-7; no check of the table's D call, TRBD2, against the DNA was made. TRBV21-1 is classified as a pseudogene. The CDR3 covers 14 residues. The CDR3 loop is CASSPTSGNYEQYF. CDR3 DNA sequence: TGTGCCAGCAGCCCGACTAGCGGGAACTACGAGCAGTACTTC.

V gene TRBV9 combines with J gene TRBJ2-3; D possibly corresponds to TRBD1 (7 bases). V was cut by 4 bases and J by 2 bases, with 17 bases left in between. CDR1 is SGDLS, CDR2 YYNGEE, per germline. This CDR3 has 16 residues. The DNA for the CDR3 is TGTGCCAGCAGCCCAGGGGGGCCGACGCACACAGATACGCAGTATTTT. Amino acids: CASSPGGPTHTDTQYF.

This rearrangement joins TRBV5-1 to TRBJ2-2, with 14 bases fitting TRBD2. With 2 bases clipped from V and 5 bases from J, the junction kept 5 bases outside the gene matches. Looked up from germline, CDR1 is SGHRS and CDR2 is YFSETQ. The CDR3 extends over 17 amino acids. For the CDR3, the DNA is TGCGCCAGCAGCTTCCGACTAGCGGGGGGGCCGACCGGGGAGCTGTTTTTT. Its translation is CASSFRLAGGPTGELFF.

CDR3 loop: CASSLKEGLAKNIQYF. The CDR3 DNA sequence: TGTGCCAGCAGTTTAAAGGAGGGCCTAGCCAAAAACATTCAGTACTTC. This chain uses TRBV27 with TRBJ2-4, with D possibly TRBD2 on 6 matching bases. Trimming removed 2 bases at V and 0 bases at J, with 11 bases between. The CDR3 is 16 residues long. Germline V gene data show CDR1 as MNHEY and CDR2 as SMNVEV (reference sequence).

The chain combines TRBV2 with TRBJ1-4; 7 bases fit TRBD1. Germline CDR1 reads SNHLY; CDR2 reads FYNNEI. The V gene end was trimmed by 6 bases and the J gene end by 8 bases; junction bases not matched to a gene: 12. The CDR3 runs 15 residues. The CDR3, as DNA: TGTGCCAGCAGCCCCTTCGCTGAAGGGGGCGAAAAACTGTTTTTT. Its protein product is CASSPFAEGGEKLFF.

The chain links TRBV9 to TRBJ1-3, with D possibly matching TRBD1 (5 bases). This CDR3 has 15 residues. V lost 0 bases and J 3 bases, leaving 10 bases between the germline ends. CDR1 SGDLS and CDR2 YYNGEE come from the germline V gene. In DNA, the CDR3 is TGTGCCAGCAGCGTAGCTTGGGGGGGTGGAAACACCATATATTTT. Translation gives CASSVAWGGGNTIYF.

The chain has TRBV2 and TRBJ2-5; D remains ambiguous. The length of the CDR3 is 11 residues. Germline loops: CDR1 SNHLY, CDR2 FYNNEI. V was clipped by 10 bases and J by 4 bases, with 10 bases between them. DNA of the CDR3: TGTGCCACCGGCCCGTCAGAGACCCAGTACTTC. This translates into CATGPSETQYF.

The rearrangement uses TRBV5-1 and TRBJ1-4; D uncertain. V was shortened by 2 bases and J by 13 bases, with 15 bases between the two germline ends. The CDR3 is made up of 13 amino acids. CDR1 SGHRS and CDR2 YFSETQ come from the germline V gene. The DNA of the CDR3 is TGCGCCAGCAGCTTCTCCGTGAACAGTGGACTGTTTTTT. Its protein product is CASSFSVNSGLFF.

This clone has only one observation. V gene TRBV19 combines with J gene TRBJ1-2, with 10 bases identical to TRBD1. CDR3 length equals 16 residues. Germline-derived CDR1 and CDR2 are LNHDA and SQIVND (reference sequence). Trimming cost V 2 bases and J 6 bases; bases outside gene matches: 9. The CDR3 region has the DNA TGTGCCAGTAGTATAAGGGCCGGGACAGGGGATGATGGCTACACCTTC. Protein: CASSIRAGTGDDGYTF.

The chain has TRBV7-9 and TRBJ1-1, with 8 bases fitting TRBD1. Germline V gene data show CDR1 as SEHNR and CDR2 as FQNEAQ (reference sequence). The ends lost 5 bases at V and 4 bases at J; junction bases unmatched: 6. This CDR3 spans 14 amino acids. In DNA form, the CDR3 reads TGTGCCAGCAGCAAACAGGGGGATAGCACTGAAGCTTTCTTT. Translated: CASSKQGDSTEAFF.

The chain recombines TRBV4-1 with TRBJ2-1, with 8 bases that match TRBD1. CDR1 is MGHRA, CDR2 YSYEKL, per germline. The CDR3 is 15 amino acids. J was trimmed by 4 bases and V by 4 bases; bases with no gene match: 6. The CDR3 here is CASSPWTGKYNEQFF. In DNA, the CDR3 is TGCGCCAGCAGCCCTTGGACAGGGAAATACAATGAGCAGTTCTTC.

This chain connects TRBV5-4 to TRBJ1-2; 7 bases map to TRBD1. The CDR3 extends over 13 amino acids. V gave up 4 bases and J gave up 8 bases; unmatched junction bases: 8. Germline V lookup: CDR1 SGHNT, CDR2 YYREEE (reference sequence). The CDR3 spells CASSGDSYRGYTF. The DNA of the CDR3 is TGTGCCAGCAGCGGGGACAGCTATCGGGGCTACACCTTC.